This TCR beta chain was found in a study of blood T cell repertoires in COVID-19. Study as a whole: COVID-19 samples, acute and convalescent, were from the United States, Italy and Spain. PBMCs, B-cell-depleted T cells, or T cells were the source of the cDNA or gDNA that made up the material.

This CDR3 is built from 13 residues. Germline CDR1 LGHDT, CDR2 YNNKEL (reference sequence). V was pared by 4 bases and J by 3 bases, with 2 bases of the junction left unmatched. In the original analysis: Amplifying reference gene primers gave estimates of nucleated cell counts. The table came from immunoSEQ multiplex PCR; TCRdb's copy has only in-frame clones and leaves some out. The DNA was the basis for D and trimming; V, J and clone size are from that table. The sample has just over 650,000 clones; about 90% are singletons. In the case of this clone: Other nucleotide sequences from this sample produce the same CDR3.

This receptor was obtained from a woman between 18 and 30 years old with acute or convalescent COVID-19. The chain employs TRBV3-1 (or the pseudogene TRBV3-2) and TRBJ2-7, with 8 bases matching TRBD1. Material for sequencing was peripheral blood. CDR3: CASSPGTGYEQYF. The CDR3 nucleotides read TGTGCCAGCAGCCCTGGGACAGGCTACGAGCAGTACTTC.